This TCR beta chain originates from a study of blood T cell repertoires in COVID-19. The overall study: COVID-19 samples collected from the United States, Italy and Spain covered acute and convalescent phases. T cells, B-cell-depleted T cells, or PBMCs provided the cDNA or gDNA that served as material.

Original methodology: Researchers report that nucleated cell counts were estimated from reference gene primer amplification. Some clones are missing from TCRdb's copy, which holds only in-frame ones; the method was immunoSEQ multiplex PCR. V, J and clone size are those of that table, while D and trimming were read from the DNA. The sample gives 100,000 or so clones, over 65% of which show up once; 9.5% to 15% is in the top ten. Germline loops: CDR1 LNHDA, CDR2 SQIVND (reference sequence). V lost 3 bases to trimming and J lost 1 base, with 6 bases between them. The CDR3 runs to 13 residues. The sequencing sample was made of peripheral blood. The receptor was isolated from a human donor in a cohort sampled during active COVID-19. The chain combines TRBV19 with TRBJ1-1; the D gene is possibly TRBD1 (5 bases). CDR3 residues: CASSMGPNTEAFF. CDR3 DNA sequence: TGTGCCAGTAGTATGGGGCCGAACACTGAAGCTTTCTTT.